A single sample is the source of the 2 T cell receptor beta chains below, sequenced in a study of blood T cell repertoires in COVID-19. The method was immunoSEQ multiplex PCR; TCRdb's version includes in-frame clones alone and lacks a portion of them. The profile shows 200,000 to 250,000 clones, 88% of them singletons. The sample was PBMCs or T cells enriched from blood (not recorded which). These receptors were taken from a woman under 40 who had been exposed to COVID-19.

This chain links TRBV6-2 or TRBV6-3 with TRBJ2-7; maybe TRBD2 (5 bases). There are 16 residues in the CDR3. V was trimmed by 5 bases and J by 4 bases, leaving 21 bases between them. Germline values: CDR1 MNHEY, CDR2 SVGEGT. The CDR3 region is CASSQLVASGPYEQYF. The DNA for the CDR3 is TGTGCCAGCAGTCAGCTCGTAGCGTCAGGACCATACGAGCAGTACTTC.

This chain's CDR3 is CASSLKGTGDDGYTF. CDR3 in DNA: TGTGCCAGCAGCCTAAAAGGGACAGGGGATGATGGCTACACCTTC. The chain carries TRBV3-1 (or the pseudogene TRBV3-2) and TRBJ1-2; 10 bases align to TRBD1. J gave up 6 bases and V 4 bases, and 8 bases lay outside the gene matches. The CDR3 loop spans 15 amino acids. Germline V gene data show CDR1 as LGHDT and CDR2 as YNNKEL (reference sequence).